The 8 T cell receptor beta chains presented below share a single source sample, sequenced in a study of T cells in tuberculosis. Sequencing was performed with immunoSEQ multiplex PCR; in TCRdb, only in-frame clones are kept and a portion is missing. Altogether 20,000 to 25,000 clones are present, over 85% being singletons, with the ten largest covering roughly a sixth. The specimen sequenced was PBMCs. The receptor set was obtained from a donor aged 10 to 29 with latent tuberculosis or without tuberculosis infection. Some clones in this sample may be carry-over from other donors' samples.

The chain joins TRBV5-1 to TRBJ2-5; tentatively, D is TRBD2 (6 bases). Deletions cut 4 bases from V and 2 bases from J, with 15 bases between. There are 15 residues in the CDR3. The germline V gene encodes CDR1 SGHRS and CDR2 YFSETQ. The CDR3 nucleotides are TGCGCCAGCAGCAGGGGTCAGGAGGGACAAGAGACCCAGTACTTC. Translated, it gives CASSRGQEGQETQYF.

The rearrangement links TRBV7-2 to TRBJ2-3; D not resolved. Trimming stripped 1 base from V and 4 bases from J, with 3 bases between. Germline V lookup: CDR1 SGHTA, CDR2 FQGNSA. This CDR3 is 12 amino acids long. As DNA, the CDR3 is TGTGCCAGCAGCTTAGGAGCAGATACGCAGTATTTT. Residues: CASSLGADTQYF.

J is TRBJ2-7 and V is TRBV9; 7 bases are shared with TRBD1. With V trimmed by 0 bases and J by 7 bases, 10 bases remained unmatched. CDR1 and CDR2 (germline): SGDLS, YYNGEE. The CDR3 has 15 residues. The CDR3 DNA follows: TGTGCCAGCAGCGTAGAAGGGGGCGGATTGCGGGAGCAGTACTTC. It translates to CASSVEGGGLREQYF.

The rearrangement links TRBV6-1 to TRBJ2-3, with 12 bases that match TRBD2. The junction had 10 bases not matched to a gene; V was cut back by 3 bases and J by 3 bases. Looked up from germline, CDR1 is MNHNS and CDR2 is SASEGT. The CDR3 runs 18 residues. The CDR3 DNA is TGTGCCAGCAGTGACGGGGACCTAGCGGGAGGGAATACAGATACGCAGTATTTT. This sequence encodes CASSDGDLAGGNTDTQYF.

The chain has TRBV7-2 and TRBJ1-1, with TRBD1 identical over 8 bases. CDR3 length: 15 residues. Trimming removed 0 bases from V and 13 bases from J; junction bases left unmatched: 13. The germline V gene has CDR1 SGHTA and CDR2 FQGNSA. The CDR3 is CASSLAITGGLGGFF. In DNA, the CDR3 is TGTGCCAGCAGCTTAGCCATTACAGGGGGATTAGGGGGTTTCTTT.

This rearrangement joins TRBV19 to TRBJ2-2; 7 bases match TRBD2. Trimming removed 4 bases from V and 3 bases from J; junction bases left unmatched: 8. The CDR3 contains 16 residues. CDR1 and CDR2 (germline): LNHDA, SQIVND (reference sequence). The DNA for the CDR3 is TGTGCCAGTAGTAGAGGGGAGGGGAGGTACACCGGGGAGCTGTTTTTT. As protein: CASSRGEGRYTGELFF.

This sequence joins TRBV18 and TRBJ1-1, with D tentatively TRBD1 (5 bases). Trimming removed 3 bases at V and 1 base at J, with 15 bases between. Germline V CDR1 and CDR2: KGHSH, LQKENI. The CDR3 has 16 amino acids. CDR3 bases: TGTGCCAGCTCACCGGGTATGGGACTCCCGAACACTGAAGCTTTCTTT. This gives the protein CASSPGMGLPNTEAFF.

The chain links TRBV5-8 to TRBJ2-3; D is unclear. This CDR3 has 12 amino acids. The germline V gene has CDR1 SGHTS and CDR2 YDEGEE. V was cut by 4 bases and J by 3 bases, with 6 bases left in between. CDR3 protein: CASSPATDTQYF. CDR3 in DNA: TGTGCCAGCAGCCCTGCGACAGATACGCAGTATTTT.